This section outlines one T cell receptor (beta chain) sequence together with its context. The data stem from a study of blood T cell repertoires in COVID-19. Trimming left V 6 bases short and J 3 bases short, with 14 bases between. The CDR3 has 14 residues. Germline-derived CDR1 and CDR2 are LNHDA and SQIVND (reference sequence). The protocol was immunoSEQ multiplex PCR, while the TCRdb copy is restricted to in-frame clones and leaves out a portion. This table holds around 250,000 clones, 88% found once. The chain links TRBV19 to TRBJ1-1; D is ambiguous. Material: PBMCs or T cells enriched from blood (not recorded which). The sequence was obtained from a woman between 40 and 50 years old who had been exposed to COVID-19. The CDR3: CASSVGLRHTEAFF. CDR3 bases: TGTGCCAGTAGCGTCGGACTCCGACACACTGAAGCTTTCTTT.